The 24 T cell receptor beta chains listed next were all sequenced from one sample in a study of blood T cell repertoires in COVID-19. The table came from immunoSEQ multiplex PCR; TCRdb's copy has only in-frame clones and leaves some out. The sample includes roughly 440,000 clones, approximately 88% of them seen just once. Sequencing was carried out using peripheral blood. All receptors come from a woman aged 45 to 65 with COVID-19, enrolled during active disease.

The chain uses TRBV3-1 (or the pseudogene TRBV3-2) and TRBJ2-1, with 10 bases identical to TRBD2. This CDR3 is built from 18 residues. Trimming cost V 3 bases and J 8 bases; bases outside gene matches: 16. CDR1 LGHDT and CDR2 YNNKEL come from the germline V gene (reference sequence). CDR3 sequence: CASSHGGQAGGILDEQFF. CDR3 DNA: TGTGCCAGCAGCCATGGAGGCCAAGCGGGGGGGATCTTGGATGAGCAGTTCTTC.

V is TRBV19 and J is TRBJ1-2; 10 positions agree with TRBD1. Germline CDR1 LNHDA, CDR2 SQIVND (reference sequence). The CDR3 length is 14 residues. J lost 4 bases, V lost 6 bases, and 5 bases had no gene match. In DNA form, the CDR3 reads TGTGCCAGTAGCTTGACAGGGGGCGTCTATGGCTACACCTTC. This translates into CASSLTGGVYGYTF.

CDR3: CASKHENTGELFF. The CDR3 DNA sequence: TGTGCCAGTAAGCACGAGAACACCGGGGAGCTGTTTTTT. The genes are TRBV12-3 or TRBV12-4 and TRBJ2-2; no firm D call. The ends were cut back, 9 bases at V and 1 base at J, with 9 bases in the middle. The CDR3 loop spans 13 amino acids.

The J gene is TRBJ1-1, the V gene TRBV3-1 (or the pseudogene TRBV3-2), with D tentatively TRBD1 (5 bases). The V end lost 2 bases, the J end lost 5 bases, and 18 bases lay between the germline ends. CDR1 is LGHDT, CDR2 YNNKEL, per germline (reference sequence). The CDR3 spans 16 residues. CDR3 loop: CASSQIGEGRGTEAFF. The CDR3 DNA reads TGTGCCAGCAGCCAAATTGGAGAGGGGCGGGGTACTGAAGCTTTCTTT.

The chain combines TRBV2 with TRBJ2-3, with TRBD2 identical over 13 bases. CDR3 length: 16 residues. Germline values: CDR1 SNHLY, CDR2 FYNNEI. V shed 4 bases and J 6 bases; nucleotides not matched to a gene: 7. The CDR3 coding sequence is TGTGCCAGCAGTGTGGGACTAGCGGGGCGGGGGGATACGCAGTATTTT. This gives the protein CASSVGLAGRGDTQYF.

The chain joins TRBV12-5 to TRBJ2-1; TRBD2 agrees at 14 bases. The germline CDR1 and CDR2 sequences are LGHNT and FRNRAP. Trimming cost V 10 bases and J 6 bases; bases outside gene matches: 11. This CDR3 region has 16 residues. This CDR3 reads CAMFRLTSGGVNEQFF. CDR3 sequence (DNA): TGTGCTATGTTTCGCCTGACTAGCGGGGGGGTCAATGAGCAGTTCTTC.

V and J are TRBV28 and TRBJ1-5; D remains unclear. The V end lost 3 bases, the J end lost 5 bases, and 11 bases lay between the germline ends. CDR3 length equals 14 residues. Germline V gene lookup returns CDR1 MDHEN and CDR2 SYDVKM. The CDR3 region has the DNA TGTGCCAGCAGTTTCTTGGAGGGTTATCAGCCCCAGCATTTT. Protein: CASSFLEGYQPQHF.

In DNA form, the CDR3 reads TGTGCCAGTAGTCCTACAGGGAACTCTGGAAACACCATATATTTT. The encoded protein is CASSPTGNSGNTIYF. V and J are TRBV19 and TRBJ1-3; the D gene is possibly TRBD1 (6 bases). The ends were cut back, 5 bases at V and 0 bases at J, with 11 bases in the middle. Germline V gene lookup returns CDR1 LNHDA and CDR2 SQIVND (reference sequence). The CDR3 has 15 amino acids.

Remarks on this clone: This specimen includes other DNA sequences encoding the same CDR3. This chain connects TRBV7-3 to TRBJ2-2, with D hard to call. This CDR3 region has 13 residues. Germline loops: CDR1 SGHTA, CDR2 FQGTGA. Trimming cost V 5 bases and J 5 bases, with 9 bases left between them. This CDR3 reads CASSPPGTGELFF. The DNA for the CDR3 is TGTGCCAGCAGCCCCCCCGGGACCGGGGAGCTGTTTTTT.

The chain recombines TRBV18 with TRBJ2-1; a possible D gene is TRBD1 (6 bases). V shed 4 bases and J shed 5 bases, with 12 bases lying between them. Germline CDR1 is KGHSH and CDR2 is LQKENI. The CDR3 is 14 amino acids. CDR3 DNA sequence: TGTGCCAGCTCACTTAGGACAGCACACAATGAGCAGTTCTTC. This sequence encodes CASSLRTAHNEQFF.

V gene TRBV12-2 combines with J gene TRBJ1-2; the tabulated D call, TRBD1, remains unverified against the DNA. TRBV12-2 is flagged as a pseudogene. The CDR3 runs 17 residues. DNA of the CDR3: TGTGCAAGTCGCTTACAGGACAGGGGGCGGCCTAACTATGGCTACACCTTC. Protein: CASRLQDRGRPNYGYTF.

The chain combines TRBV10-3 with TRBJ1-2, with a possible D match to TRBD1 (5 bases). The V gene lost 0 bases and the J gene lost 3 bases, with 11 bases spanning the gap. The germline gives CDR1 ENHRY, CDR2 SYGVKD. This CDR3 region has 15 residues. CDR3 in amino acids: CAISESQGPHYGYTF. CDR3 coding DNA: TGTGCCATCAGTGAGTCCCAGGGTCCCCACTATGGCTACACCTTC.

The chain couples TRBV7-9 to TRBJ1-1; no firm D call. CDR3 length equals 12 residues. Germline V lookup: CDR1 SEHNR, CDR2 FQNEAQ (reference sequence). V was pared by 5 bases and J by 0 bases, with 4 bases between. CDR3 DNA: TGTGCCAGCAGCACTATGAACACTGAAGCTTTCTTT. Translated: CASSTMNTEAFF.

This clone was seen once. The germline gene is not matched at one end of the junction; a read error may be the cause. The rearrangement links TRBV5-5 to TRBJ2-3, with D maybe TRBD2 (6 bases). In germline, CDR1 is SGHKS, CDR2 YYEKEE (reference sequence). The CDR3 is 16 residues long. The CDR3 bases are TGTGCCAGCACCTTGGGTTACAGGCGCGGGGCAGATACGCAGTATTTT. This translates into CASTLGYRRGADTQYF.

As DNA, the CDR3 is TGTGCCAGCAGCGTAGGGGGACAGGGCAACGAGCAGTACTTC. This translates into CASSVGGQGNEQYF. The V gene is TRBV9, the J gene TRBJ2-7, with 9 bases matching TRBD1. The CDR3 length is 14 residues. CDR1 and CDR2 from the germline V gene are SGDLS and YYNGEE. V lost 0 bases to trimming and J lost 5 bases; unmatched junction nucleotides: 3.

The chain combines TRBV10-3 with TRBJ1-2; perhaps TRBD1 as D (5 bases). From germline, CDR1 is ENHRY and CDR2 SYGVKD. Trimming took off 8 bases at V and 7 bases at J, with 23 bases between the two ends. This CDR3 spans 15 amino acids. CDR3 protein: CAISLVGGEESGYTF. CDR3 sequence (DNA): TGTGCCATCTCCCTAGTGGGGGGAGAGGAAAGTGGCTACACCTTC.

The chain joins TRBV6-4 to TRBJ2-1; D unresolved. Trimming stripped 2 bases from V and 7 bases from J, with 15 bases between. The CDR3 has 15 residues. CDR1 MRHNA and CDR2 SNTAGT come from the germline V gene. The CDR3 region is CASSDGASTGNEQFF. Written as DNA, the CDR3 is TGTGCCAGCAGTGACGGCGCTTCAACCGGGAATGAGCAGTTCTTC.

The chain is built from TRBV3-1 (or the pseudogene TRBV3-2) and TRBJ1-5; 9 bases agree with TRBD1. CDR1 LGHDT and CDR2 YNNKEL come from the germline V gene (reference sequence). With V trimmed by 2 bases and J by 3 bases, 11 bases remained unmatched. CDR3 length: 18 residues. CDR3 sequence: CASSQRLPGQGFNQPQHF. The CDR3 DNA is TGTGCCAGCAGCCAAAGACTTCCGGGACAGGGATTCAATCAGCCCCAGCATTTT.

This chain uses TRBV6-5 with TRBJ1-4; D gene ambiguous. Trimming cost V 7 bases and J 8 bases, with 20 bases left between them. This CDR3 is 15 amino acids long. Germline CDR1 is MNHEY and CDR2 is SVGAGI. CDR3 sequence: CASTPVEGGVEKLFF. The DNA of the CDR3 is TGTGCCAGCACCCCGGTGGAGGGAGGAGTAGAAAAACTGTTTTTT.

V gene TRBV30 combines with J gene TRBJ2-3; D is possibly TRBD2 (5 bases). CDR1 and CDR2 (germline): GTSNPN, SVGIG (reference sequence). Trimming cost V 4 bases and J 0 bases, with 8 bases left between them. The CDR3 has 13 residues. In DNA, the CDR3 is TGTGCCTGGACCCAGCGGAGCACAGATACGCAGTATTTT. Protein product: CAWTQRSTDTQYF.

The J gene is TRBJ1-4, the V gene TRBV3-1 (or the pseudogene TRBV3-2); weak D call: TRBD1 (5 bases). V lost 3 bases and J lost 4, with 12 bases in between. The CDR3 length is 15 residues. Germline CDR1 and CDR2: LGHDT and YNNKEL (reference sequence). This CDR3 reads CASSHTGERNEKLFF. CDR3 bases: TGTGCCAGCAGCCATACGGGGGAGCGTAATGAAAAACTGTTTTTT.

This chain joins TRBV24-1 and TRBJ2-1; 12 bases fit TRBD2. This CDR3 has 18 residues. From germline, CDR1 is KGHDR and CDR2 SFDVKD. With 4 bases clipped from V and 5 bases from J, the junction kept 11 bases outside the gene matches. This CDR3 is CATSDHKALAGGHNEQFF. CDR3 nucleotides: TGTGCCACCAGTGACCATAAAGCACTAGCGGGGGGCCACAATGAGCAGTTCTTC.

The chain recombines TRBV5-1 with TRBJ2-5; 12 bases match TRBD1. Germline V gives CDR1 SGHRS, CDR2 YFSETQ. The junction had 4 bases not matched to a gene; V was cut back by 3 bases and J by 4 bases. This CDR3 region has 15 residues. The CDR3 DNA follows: TGCGCCAGCAGCTGGGCGGGACAGGGGGCAGAGACCCAGTACTTC. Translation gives CASSWAGQGAETQYF. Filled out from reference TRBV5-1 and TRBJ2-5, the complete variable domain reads KAGVTQTPRYLIKTRGQQVTLSCSPISGHRSVSWYQQTPGQGLQFLFEYFSETQRNKGNFPGRFSGRQFSNSRSEMNVSTLELGDSALYLCASSWAGQGAETQYFGPGTRLLVL.

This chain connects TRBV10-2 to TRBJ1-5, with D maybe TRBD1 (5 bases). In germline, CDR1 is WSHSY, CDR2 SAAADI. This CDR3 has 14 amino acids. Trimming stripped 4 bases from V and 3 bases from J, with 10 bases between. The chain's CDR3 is CASSAGPVNQPQHF. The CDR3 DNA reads TGCGCCAGCAGTGCAGGGCCCGTCAATCAGCCCCAGCATTTT.